The clone carrying this TCR beta chain was seen only once. The entry originates in a study of blood T cell repertoires in COVID-19. As for the study in general: COVID-19 samples collected from the United States, Italy and Spain covered acute and convalescent phases. Sources were T cells, B-cell-depleted T cells, or PBMCs; the material itself was cDNA or gDNA.

As handled by the study authors: Reference gene primer amplification gave estimated nucleated cell counts. Produced via immunoSEQ multiplex PCR; TCRdb's table is partial and in-frame only. V and J calls and clone size are those listed in that table; D and trimming were worked out from the DNA. The sample records 280,000 or so clones, about 85% being singletons. The sequenced material came from peripheral blood. This receptor was obtained from a human donor in a cohort sampled during active COVID-19.

The CDR3 DNA is TGTGCCAGCAGCATACTAGCGGGAGGGCCTAATAGCCCCTACGAGCAGTACTTC. This encodes CASSILAGGPNSPYEQYF. V gene TRBV6-2 or TRBV6-3 combines with J gene TRBJ2-7; 13 bases line up with TRBD2. J was trimmed by 2 bases and V by 6 bases; bases with no gene match: 13. The CDR3 runs to 18 residues. CDR1 and CDR2 from the germline V gene are MNHEY and SVGEGT.